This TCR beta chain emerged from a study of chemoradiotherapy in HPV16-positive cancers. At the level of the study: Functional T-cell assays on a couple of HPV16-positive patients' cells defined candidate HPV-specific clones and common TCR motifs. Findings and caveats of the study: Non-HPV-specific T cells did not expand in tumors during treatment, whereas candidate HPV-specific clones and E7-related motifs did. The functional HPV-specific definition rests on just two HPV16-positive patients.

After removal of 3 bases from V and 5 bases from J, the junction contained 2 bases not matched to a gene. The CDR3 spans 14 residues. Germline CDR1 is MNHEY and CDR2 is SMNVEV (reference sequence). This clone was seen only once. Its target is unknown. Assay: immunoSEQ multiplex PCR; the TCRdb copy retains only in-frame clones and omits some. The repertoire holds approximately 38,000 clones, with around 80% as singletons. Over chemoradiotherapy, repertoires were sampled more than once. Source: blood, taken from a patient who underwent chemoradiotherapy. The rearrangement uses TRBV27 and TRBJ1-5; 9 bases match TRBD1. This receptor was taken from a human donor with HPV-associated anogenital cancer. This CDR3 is CASSFGTGHQPQHF. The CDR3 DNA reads TGTGCCAGCAGTTTTGGGACAGGGCATCAGCCCCAGCATTTT.